The 23 T cell receptor beta chains presented below share a single source sample, sequenced in a study of T cell responses to AZD1222 COVID-19 vaccine. Repertoires were generated with immunoSEQ multiplex PCR, while TCRdb's copy carries only in-frame clones and drops some. The sample records about 150,000 clones, around 93% being singletons. Sequenced material: peripheral blood, taken 28 days after the second AZD1222 dose. Receptors originate from an adult who received the AZD1222 COVID-19 vaccine.

The J gene is TRBJ1-4, the V gene TRBV29-1; 7 bases match TRBD1. This CDR3 comprises 13 residues. In germline, CDR1 is SQVTM, CDR2 ANQGSEA. With V trimmed by 4 bases and J by 4 bases, 3 bases remained unmatched. The CDR3 protein is CSVGNRGNEKLFF. The CDR3 DNA sequence: TGCAGCGTTGGGAACAGGGGTAATGAAAAACTGTTTTTT. The whole variable domain, filled in from reference TRBV29-1 and TRBJ1-4, reads SAVISQKPSRDICQRGTSLTIQCQVDSQVTMMFWYRQQPGQSLTLIATANQGSEATYESGFVIDKFPISRPNLTFSTLTVSNMSPEDSSIYLCSVGNRGNEKLFFGSGTQLSVL.

This rearrangement joins TRBV20-1 to TRBJ2-1, with 12 nucleotides matching TRBD2. Per germline, CDR1 DFQATT and CDR2 SNEGSKA (reference sequence). CDR3 length equals 15 residues. The V and J ends lost 3 bases and 10 bases, in that order; junction bases with no gene match: 10. In nucleotides, the CDR3 is TGCAGTGCTAGTGGGGCTAGCGGGGGGGCCCGAGAGCAGTTCTTC. It encodes CSASGASGGAREQFF.

The V and J genes are TRBV10-3 and TRBJ1-5; 10 bases are shared with TRBD1. The CDR3 totals 18 residues. Per the germline V gene, CDR1 is ENHRY and CDR2 is SYGVKD. Losses at the gene ends were 2 bases for V and 0 bases for J; bases not matched to a gene: 7. The CDR3 protein is CAISENRQGANSNQPQHF. The CDR3 DNA reads as TGTGCCATCAGTGAGAACAGACAGGGGGCGAATAGCAATCAGCCCCAGCATTTT.

J is TRBJ1-1 and V is TRBV10-2; 7 positions agree with TRBD1. The junction had 6 bases not matched to a gene; V was cut back by 6 bases and J by 5 bases. CDR1 and CDR2 from the germline V gene are WSHSY and SAAADI. This CDR3 region has 13 residues. The CDR3 here is CASSGQAWTEAFF. CDR3 sequence (DNA): TGCGCCAGCAGCGGACAGGCATGGACTGAAGCTTTCTTT.

This rearrangement joins TRBV3-1 (or the pseudogene TRBV3-2) to TRBJ2-2; maybe TRBD2 (5 bases). The CDR3 is 13 amino acids. CDR1 LGHDT and CDR2 YNNKEL come from the germline V gene (reference sequence). V lost 4 bases to trimming and J lost 2 bases, with 5 bases between them. CDR3 sequence: CASSRLNTGELFF. CDR3 nucleotide sequence: TGTGCCAGCAGCCGACTAAACACCGGGGAGCTGTTTTTT.

The chain is built from TRBV21-1 and TRBJ1-2. TRBV21-1 is a recognized pseudogene. The CDR3 loop spans 15 amino acids. CDR3 region: CASSPGPSGDYGYTF. Here the CDR3 DNA reads TGTGCCAGCAGCCCTGGGCCGTCGGGAGACTATGGCTACACCTTC.

V usage is TRBV5-4 and J usage is TRBJ1-6; 7 nucleotides match TRBD1. The germline V gene encodes CDR1 SGHNT and CDR2 YYREEE (reference sequence). Losses at the gene ends were 1 base for V and 7 bases for J; bases not matched to a gene: 17. The CDR3 is 19 residues long. DNA for the CDR3: TGTGCCAGCAGCTTGACAATTCTTCTAGGGGGCAGGGGGAATTCACCCCTCCACTTT. Protein: CASSLTILLGGRGNSPLHF.

This chain joins TRBV6-5 and TRBJ1-2; the D is unclear. The ends were cut back, 6 bases at V and 1 base at J, with 6 bases in the middle. Germline-derived CDR1 and CDR2 are MNHEY and SVGAGI. CDR3 length: 12 amino acids. CDR3 coding DNA: TGTGCCAGCAGCCACAGTAACTATGGCTACACCTTC. Its translation: CASSHSNYGYTF.

Only one count was recorded for this clone. The V call is TRBV5-6, the J call TRBJ2-3; D unresolved. Germline CDR1 is SGHDT and CDR2 is YYEEEE. This CDR3 comprises 13 residues. The V end was cut by 4 bases, the J end by 2 bases, with 8 bases between. Here the CDR3 reads CASSLYFTDTQYF. DNA of the CDR3: TGTGCCAGCAGCCTATACTTCACAGATACGCAGTATTTT.

The V gene is TRBV6-5, the J gene TRBJ1-1, with 8 nucleotides matching TRBD1. With V trimmed by 6 bases and J by 6 bases, 9 bases remained unmatched. The CDR3 consists of 14 residues. Germline lookup yields CDR1 MNHEY and CDR2 SVGAGI. CDR3 region: CASSQGAGEPEAFF. The CDR3 DNA is TGTGCCAGCAGCCAGGGGGCGGGGGAACCTGAAGCTTTCTTT.

J is TRBJ1-4 and V is TRBV6-5; 7 nucleotides match TRBD1. Trimming removed 2 bases from V and 2 bases from J; junction bases left unmatched: 5. Germline assignment: CDR1 MNHEY and CDR2 SVGAGI. There are 16 residues in the CDR3. The CDR3 bases are TGTGCCAGCAGTTACGAAGCGGGACAGACTAATGAAAAACTGTTTTTT. Translating it yields CASSYEAGQTNEKLFF.

The CDR3 here is CASSPAPPGTRGYTF. CDR3 nucleotides: TGTGCCAGCTCACCAGCTCCGCCGGGGACCCGTGGCTACACCTTC. The rearrangement uses TRBV18 and TRBJ1-2, with a weak D call TRBD1 (5 bases). The CDR3 totals 15 residues. CDR1 is KGHSH and CDR2 is LQKENI in the germline V gene. Trimming removed 2 bases from V and 7 bases from J, with 17 bases in between.

This clone was detected only once. J is TRBJ2-5 and V is TRBV18; D is unclear. The CDR3 has 13 amino acids. Trimming pared 3 bases from V and 1 base from J, leaving 6 bases between. CDR1 KGHSH and CDR2 LQKENI come from the germline V gene. CDR3 nucleotide sequence: TGTGCCAGCTCACCCCGGATCCAAGAGACCCAGTACTTC. Translating gives CASSPRIQETQYF. The variable domain in full, completed from reference TRBV18 and TRBJ2-5, reads NAGVMQNPRHLVRRRGQEARLRCSPMKGHSHVYWYRQLPEEGLKFMVYLQKENIIDESGMPKERFSAEFPKEGPSILRIQQVVRGDSAAYFCASSPRIQETQYFGPGTRLLVL.

J is TRBJ2-5 and V is TRBV2, with D perhaps TRBD2 (6 bases). The CDR3 sequence is 13 residues long. Germline CDR1 and CDR2: SNHLY and FYNNEI. The V gene lost 6 bases and the J gene lost 5 bases, with 13 bases spanning the gap. This CDR3 reads CASRTSPRETQYF. The DNA of the CDR3 is TGTGCCAGCAGGACTAGTCCCCGTGAGACCCAGTACTTC.

The gene calls are TRBV11-3 and TRBJ2-7; TRBD2 aligns across 10 bases. The length of the CDR3 is 15 residues. V was clipped by 5 bases and J by 2 bases; unmatched bases: 6. The germline V gene has CDR1 SGHNT and CDR2 YENEEA. CDR3 protein: CASSPGAGGAYEQYF. The CDR3 DNA reads as TGTGCCAGCAGCCCGGGAGCGGGAGGGGCCTACGAGCAGTACTTC.

The chain joins TRBV3-1 (or the pseudogene TRBV3-2) to TRBJ1-6; D is undetermined. The germline V and J ends were trimmed by 4 bases and 7 bases, with 8 bases remaining between them. CDR1 LGHDT and CDR2 YNNKEL come from the germline V gene (reference sequence). The CDR3 length is 13 residues. CDR3 bases: TGTGCCAGCAGCCCAGACATCAATTCACCCCTCCACTTT. Its translation: CASSPDINSPLHF.

The chain recombines TRBV30 with TRBJ2-1; TRBD2 matches at 12 bases. The germline V gene encodes CDR1 GTSNPN and CDR2 SVGIG (reference sequence). The junction had 19 bases not matched to a gene; V was cut back by 1 base and J by 6 bases. CDR3 length equals 20 residues. The CDR3 DNA is TGTGCCTGGAGTGGGAAGGCCGTAGGGACTAGCGGGCAAAGGGGCAATGAGCAGTTCTTC. This sequence encodes CAWSGKAVGTSGQRGNEQFF.

The rearrangement joins TRBV3-1 (or the pseudogene TRBV3-2) to TRBJ2-5; possibly TRBD1 or TRBD2 for D (5 bases each). V gave up 2 bases and J gave up 5 bases, with 15 bases separating them. The CDR3 has 15 residues. From germline, CDR1 is LGHDT and CDR2 YNNKEL (reference sequence). CDR3 region: CASSQPGTTGETQYF. CDR3 sequence (DNA): TGTGCCAGCAGCCAACCCGGGACGACGGGGGAGACCCAGTACTTC.

The chain uses TRBV19 and TRBJ2-3, with D perhaps TRBD2 (5 bases). Germline V gene data show CDR1 as LNHDA and CDR2 as SQIVND (reference sequence). This CDR3 spans 15 amino acids. V shed 2 bases and J shed 4 bases, with 13 bases lying between them. In DNA, the CDR3 is TGTGCCAGTAGTATATTGGACTCGTTTTCAGATACGCAGTATTTT. It translates to CASSILDSFSDTQYF.

The chain has TRBV7-9 and TRBJ2-2; no reliable D call. This CDR3 region has 13 residues. V was pared by 2 bases and J by 2 bases, with 3 bases between. Germline V CDR1 and CDR2: SEHNR, FQNEAQ (reference sequence). Here the CDR3 DNA reads TGTGCCAGCAGCTTACCCAACACCGGGGAGCTGTTTTTT. It translates to CASSLPNTGELFF.

The J gene is TRBJ2-1, the V gene TRBV7-9; 11 bases match TRBD1. V was pared by 4 bases and J by 6 bases, with 5 bases of the junction left unmatched. The CDR3 has 15 residues. Germline V CDR1 and CDR2: SEHNR, FQNEAQ (reference sequence). CDR3 residues: CASSSGTGGFNEQFF. The CDR3 DNA is TGTGCCAGCAGCTCCGGGACAGGGGGTTTCAATGAGCAGTTCTTC. Full variable domain (rest looked up from reference TRBV7-9 and TRBJ2-1): DTGVSQNPRHKITKRGQNVTFRCDPISEHNRLYWYRQTLGQGPEFLTYFQNEAQLEKSRLLSDRFSAERPKGSFSTLEIQRTEQGDSAMYLCASSSGTGGFNEQFFGPGTRLTVL.

This clone appeared a few times. The genes are TRBV2 and TRBJ1-5, with D possibly TRBD1 on 6 matching bases. CDR3 length equals 15 residues. Germline CDR1 is SNHLY and CDR2 is FYNNEI. V dropped 3 bases and J dropped 1 base, with 10 bases sitting between them. CDR3 nucleotide sequence: TGTGCCAGCAGTGAGAGGGGGATAAGCAATCAGCCCCAGCATTTT. Amino acid sequence: CASSERGISNQPQHF.

A word on this clone: The sample contains more than one DNA sequence encoding this CDR3. The genes are TRBV7-8 and TRBJ2-1, with D possibly TRBD1 on 5 matching bases. This CDR3 region has 16 residues. Trimming left V 1 base short and J 9 bases short, with 19 bases between. The V gene's germline CDR1 is SGHVS and CDR2 FQNEAQ. CDR3 coding DNA: TGTGCCAGCAGCTTAGGGGCGAGCAGGGTAGCTAGTGAGCAGTTCTTC. It codes for CASSLGASRVASEQFF.